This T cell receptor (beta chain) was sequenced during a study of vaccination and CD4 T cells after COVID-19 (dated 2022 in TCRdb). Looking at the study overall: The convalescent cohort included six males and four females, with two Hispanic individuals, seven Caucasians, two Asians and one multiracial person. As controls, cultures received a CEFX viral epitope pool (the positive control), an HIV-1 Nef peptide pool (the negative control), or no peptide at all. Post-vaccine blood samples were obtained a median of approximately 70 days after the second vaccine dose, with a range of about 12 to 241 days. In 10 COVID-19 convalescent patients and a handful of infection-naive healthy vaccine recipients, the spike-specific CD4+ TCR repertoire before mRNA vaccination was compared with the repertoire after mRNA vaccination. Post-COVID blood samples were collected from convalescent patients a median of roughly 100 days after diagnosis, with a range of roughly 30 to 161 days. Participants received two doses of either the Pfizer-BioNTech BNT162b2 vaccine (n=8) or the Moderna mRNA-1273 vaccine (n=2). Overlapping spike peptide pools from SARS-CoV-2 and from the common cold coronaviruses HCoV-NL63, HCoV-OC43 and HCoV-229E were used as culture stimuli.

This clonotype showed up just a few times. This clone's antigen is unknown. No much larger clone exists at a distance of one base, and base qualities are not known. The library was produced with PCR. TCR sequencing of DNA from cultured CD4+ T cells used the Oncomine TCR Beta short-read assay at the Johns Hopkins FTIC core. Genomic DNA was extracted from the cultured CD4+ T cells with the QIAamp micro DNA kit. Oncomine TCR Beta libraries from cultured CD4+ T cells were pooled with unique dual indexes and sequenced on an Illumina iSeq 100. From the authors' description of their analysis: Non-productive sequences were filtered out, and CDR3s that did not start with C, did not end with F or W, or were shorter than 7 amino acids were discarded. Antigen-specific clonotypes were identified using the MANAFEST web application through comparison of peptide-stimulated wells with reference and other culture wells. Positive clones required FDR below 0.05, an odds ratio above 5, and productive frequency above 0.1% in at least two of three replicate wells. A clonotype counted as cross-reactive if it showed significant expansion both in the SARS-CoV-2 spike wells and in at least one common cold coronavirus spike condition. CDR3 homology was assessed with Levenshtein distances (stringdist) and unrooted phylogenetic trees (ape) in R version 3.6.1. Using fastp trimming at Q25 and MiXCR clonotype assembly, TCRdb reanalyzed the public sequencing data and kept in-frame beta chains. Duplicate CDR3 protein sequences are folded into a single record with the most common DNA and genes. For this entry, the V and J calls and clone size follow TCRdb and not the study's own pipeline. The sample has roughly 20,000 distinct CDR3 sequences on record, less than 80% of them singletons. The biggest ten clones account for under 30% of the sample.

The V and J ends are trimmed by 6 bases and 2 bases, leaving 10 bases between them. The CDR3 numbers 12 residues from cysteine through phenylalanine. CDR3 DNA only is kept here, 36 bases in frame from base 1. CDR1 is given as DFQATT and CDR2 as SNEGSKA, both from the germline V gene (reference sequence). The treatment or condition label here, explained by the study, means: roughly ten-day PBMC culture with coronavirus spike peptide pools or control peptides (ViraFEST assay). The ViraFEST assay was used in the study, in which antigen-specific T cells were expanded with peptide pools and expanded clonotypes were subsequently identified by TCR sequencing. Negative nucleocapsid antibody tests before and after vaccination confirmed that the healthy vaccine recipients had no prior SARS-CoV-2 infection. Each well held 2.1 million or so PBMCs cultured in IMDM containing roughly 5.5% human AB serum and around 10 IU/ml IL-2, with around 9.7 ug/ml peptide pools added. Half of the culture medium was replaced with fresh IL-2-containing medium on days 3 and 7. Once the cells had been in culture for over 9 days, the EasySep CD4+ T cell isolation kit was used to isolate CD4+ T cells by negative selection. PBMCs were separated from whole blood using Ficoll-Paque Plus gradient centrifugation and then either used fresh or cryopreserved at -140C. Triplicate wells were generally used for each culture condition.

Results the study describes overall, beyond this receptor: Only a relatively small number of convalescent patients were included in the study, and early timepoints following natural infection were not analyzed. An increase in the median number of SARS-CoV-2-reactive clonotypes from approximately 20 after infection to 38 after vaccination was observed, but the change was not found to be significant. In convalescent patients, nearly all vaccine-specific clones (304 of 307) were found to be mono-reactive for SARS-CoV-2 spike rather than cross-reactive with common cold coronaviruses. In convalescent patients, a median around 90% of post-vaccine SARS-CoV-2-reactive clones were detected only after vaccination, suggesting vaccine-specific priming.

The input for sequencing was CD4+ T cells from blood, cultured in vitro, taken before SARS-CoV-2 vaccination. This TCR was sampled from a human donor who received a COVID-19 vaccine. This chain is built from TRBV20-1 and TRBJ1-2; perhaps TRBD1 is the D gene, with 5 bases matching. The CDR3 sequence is CSAWDHNYGYTF. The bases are TGCAGTGCGTGGGACCACAACTATGGCTACACCTTC.